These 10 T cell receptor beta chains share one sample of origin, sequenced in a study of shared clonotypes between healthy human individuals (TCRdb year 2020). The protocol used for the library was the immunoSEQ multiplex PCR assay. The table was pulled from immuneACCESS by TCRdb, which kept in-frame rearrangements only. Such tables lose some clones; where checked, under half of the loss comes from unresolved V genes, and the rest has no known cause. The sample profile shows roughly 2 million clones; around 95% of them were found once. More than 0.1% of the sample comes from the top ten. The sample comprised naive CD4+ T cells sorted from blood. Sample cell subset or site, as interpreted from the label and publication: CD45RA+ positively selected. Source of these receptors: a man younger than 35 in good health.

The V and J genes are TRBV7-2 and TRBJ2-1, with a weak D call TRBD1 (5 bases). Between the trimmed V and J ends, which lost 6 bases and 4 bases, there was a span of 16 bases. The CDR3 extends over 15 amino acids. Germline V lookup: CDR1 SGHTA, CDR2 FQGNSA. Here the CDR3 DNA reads TGTGCCAGCAGTGTTCCAGGGCAGAGATACAATGAGCAGTTCTTC. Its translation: CASSVPGQRYNEQFF. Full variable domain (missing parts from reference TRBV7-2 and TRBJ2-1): GAGVSQSPSNKVTEKGKDVELRCDPISGHTALYWYRQSLGQGLEFLIYFQGNSAPDKSGLPSDRFSAERTGGSVSTLTIQRTQQEDSAVYLCASSVPGQRYNEQFFGPGTRLTVL.

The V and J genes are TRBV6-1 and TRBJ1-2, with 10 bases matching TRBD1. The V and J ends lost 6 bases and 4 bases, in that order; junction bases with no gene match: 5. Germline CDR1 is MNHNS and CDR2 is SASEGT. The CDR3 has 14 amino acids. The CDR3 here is CASRGGTGAYGYTF. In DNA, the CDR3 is TGTGCCAGCAGGGGGGGGACAGGGGCCTATGGCTACACCTTC.

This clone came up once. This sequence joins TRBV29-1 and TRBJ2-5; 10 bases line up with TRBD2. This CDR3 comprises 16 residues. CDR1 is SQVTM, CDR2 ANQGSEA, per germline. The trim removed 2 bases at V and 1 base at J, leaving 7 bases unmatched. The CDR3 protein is CSVESPSGGVQETQYF. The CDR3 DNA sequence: TGCAGCGTTGAATCCCCTAGCGGGGGTGTCCAAGAGACCCAGTACTTC.

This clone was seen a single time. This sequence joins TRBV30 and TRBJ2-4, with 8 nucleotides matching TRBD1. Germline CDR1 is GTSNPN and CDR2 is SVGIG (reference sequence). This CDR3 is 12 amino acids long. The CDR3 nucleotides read TGTGTAGTTCAGGGGGCGGGGAACATTCAGTACTTC. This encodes CVVQGAGNIQYF.

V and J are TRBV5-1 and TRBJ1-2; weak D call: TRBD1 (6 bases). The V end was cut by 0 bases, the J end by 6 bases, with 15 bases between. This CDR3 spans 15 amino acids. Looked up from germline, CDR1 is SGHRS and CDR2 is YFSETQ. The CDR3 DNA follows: TGCGCCAGCAGCTTGGCCGGGACACCCGTAGATGGCTACACCTTC. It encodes CASSLAGTPVDGYTF. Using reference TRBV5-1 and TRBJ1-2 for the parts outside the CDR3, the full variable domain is KAGVTQTPRYLIKTRGQQVTLSCSPISGHRSVSWYQQTPGQGLQFLFEYFSETQRNKGNFPGRFSGRQFSNSRSEMNVSTLELGDSALYLCASSLAGTPVDGYTFGSGTRLTVV.

CDR3 region: CASSLFSGGETEAFF. The CDR3 DNA reads as TGTGCCAGCAGTTTATTCTCGGGGGGCGAAACTGAAGCTTTCTTT. The chain employs TRBV27 and TRBJ1-1, with a weak D call TRBD1 (6 bases). The length of the CDR3 is 15 residues. V shed 1 base and J shed 5 bases, with 14 bases lying between them. Germline CDR1 MNHEY, CDR2 SMNVEV (reference sequence).

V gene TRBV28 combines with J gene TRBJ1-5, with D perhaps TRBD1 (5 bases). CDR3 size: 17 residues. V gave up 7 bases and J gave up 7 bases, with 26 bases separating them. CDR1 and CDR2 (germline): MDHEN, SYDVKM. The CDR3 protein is CASTRGHGREGFQPQHF. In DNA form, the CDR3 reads TGTGCCAGCACCCGAGGCCATGGCAGGGAGGGCTTCCAGCCCCAGCATTTT.

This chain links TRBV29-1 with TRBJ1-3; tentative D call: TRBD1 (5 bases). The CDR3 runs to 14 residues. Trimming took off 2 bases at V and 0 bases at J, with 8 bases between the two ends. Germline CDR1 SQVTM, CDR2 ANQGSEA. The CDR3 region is CSVEQGNSGNTIYF. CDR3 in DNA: TGCAGCGTTGAACAGGGCAACTCTGGAAACACCATATATTTT.

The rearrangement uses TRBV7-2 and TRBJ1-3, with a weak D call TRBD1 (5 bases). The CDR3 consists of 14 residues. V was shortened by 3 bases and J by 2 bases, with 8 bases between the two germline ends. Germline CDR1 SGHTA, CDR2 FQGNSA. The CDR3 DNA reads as TGTGCCAGCAGCTTTGGGGCGGCTGGAAACACCATATATTTT. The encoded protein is CASSFGAAGNTIYF. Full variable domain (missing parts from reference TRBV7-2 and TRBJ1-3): GAGVSQSPSNKVTEKGKDVELRCDPISGHTALYWYRQSLGQGLEFLIYFQGNSAPDKSGLPSDRFSAERTGGSVSTLTIQRTQQEDSAVYLCASSFGAAGNTIYFGEGSWLTVV.

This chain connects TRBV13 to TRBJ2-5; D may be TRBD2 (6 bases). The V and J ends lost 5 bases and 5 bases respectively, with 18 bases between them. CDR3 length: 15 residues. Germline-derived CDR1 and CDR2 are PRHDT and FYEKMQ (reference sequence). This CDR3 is CASSIRDWAVETQYF. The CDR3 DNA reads TGTGCCAGCAGCATCCGGGACTGGGCAGTGGAGACCCAGTACTTC.